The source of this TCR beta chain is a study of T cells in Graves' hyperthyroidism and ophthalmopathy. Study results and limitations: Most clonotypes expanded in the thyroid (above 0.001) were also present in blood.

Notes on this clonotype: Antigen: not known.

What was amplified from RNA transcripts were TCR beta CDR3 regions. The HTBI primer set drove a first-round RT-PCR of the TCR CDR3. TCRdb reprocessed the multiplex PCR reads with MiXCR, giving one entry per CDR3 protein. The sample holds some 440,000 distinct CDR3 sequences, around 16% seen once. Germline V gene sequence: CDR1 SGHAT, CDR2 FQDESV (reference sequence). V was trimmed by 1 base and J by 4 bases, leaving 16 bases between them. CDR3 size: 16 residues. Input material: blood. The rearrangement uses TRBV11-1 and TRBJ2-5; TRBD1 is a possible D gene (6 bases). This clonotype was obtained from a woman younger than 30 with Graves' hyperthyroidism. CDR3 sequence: CASSLDFGAGVETQYF. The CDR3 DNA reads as TGTGCCAGCAGCTTAGACTTTGGGGCAGGGGTAGAGACCCAGTACTTC.